Listed here are 21 T cell receptor beta chains from one sample, sequenced in a study of blood T cell repertoires in COVID-19. Sequencing was performed with immunoSEQ multiplex PCR; in TCRdb, only in-frame clones are kept and a portion is missing. The table has around 130,000 clones, approximately 84% seen once; the top ten hold about 18%. Sequencing input: peripheral blood. Source of these receptors: a woman in her forties or fifties who had recovered from COVID-19.

The chain links TRBV18 to TRBJ2-7; TRBD1 might be the D (7 bases). Germline CDR1 KGHSH, CDR2 LQKENI. Trimming shortened V by 0 bases and J by 2 bases, and 11 bases separated the two germline ends. The CDR3 covers 15 residues. CDR3: CASSPPGRGAYEQYF. The CDR3 DNA is TGTGCCAGCTCACCACCGGGCAGGGGGGCCTACGAGCAGTACTTC.

The CDR3 nucleotides are TGTGCCAGCAGTGAAGCGGGACTAGCGGGAACAGATACGCAGTATTTT. This codes for CASSEAGLAGTDTQYF. This chain uses TRBV2 with TRBJ2-3, with 13 bases aligning to TRBD2. In germline, CDR1 is SNHLY, CDR2 FYNNEI. The junction had 0 bases not matched to a gene; V was cut back by 0 bases and J by 3 bases. CDR3 length: 16 amino acids.

The chain carries TRBV6-5 and TRBJ2-7; 7 nucleotides match TRBD1. V trimming: 2 bases; J trimming: 2 bases; junction bases outside the gene matches: 6. Per the germline V gene, CDR1 is MNHEY and CDR2 is SVGAGI. The CDR3 consists of 15 residues. CDR3 loop: CASSYPRQGTYEQYF. CDR3 sequence (DNA): TGTGCCAGCAGTTACCCCCGACAGGGTACCTACGAGCAGTACTTC.

J is TRBJ1-3 and V is TRBV30; D gene uncertain. CDR3 length: 14 residues. CDR1 and CDR2 (germline): GTSNPN, SVGIG (reference sequence). V was clipped by 0 bases and J by 0 bases, with 6 bases between them. Here the CDR3 reads CAWSVHISGNTIYF. Written as DNA, the CDR3 is TGTGCCTGGAGTGTACATATCTCTGGAAACACCATATATTTT.

The chain combines TRBV29-1 with TRBJ2-1; TRBD2 aligns across 11 bases. The V and J ends lost 7 bases and 5 bases, in that order; junction bases with no gene match: 13. Looked up from germline, CDR1 is SQVTM and CDR2 is ANQGSEA. The CDR3 runs 16 residues. The CDR3 sequence is CSAKKVAGGRDNEQFF. The CDR3 DNA is TGCAGCGCCAAAAAAGTAGCGGGAGGGCGAGACAATGAGCAGTTCTTC.

This clone came up once. The genes are TRBV7-8 and TRBJ1-2, with D perhaps matching TRBD1 (5 bases). V gave up 5 bases and J gave up 6 bases, with 16 bases separating them. Germline V CDR1 and CDR2: SGHVS, FQNEAQ. The CDR3 length is 14 residues. The CDR3 loop reads CASSPRWGGDGYTF. CDR3 coding DNA: TGTGCCAGCAGCCCCCGCTGGGGGGGTGATGGCTACACCTTC.

The rearrangement joins TRBV20-1 to TRBJ2-3; D is ambiguous. The CDR3 runs 11 residues. Germline loops: CDR1 DFQATT, CDR2 SNEGSKA (reference sequence). V gave up 7 bases and J gave up 6 bases, with 11 bases separating them. This CDR3 reads CSGVFTDTQYF. The CDR3 nucleotides read TGCAGTGGCGTTTTTACGGATACGCAGTATTTT.

The rearrangement joins TRBV24-1 to TRBJ2-2, with TRBD2 matching 9 bases. The germline CDR1 and CDR2 sequences are KGHDR and SFDVKD. The CDR3 length is 18 residues. The trim removed 3 bases at V and 3 bases at J, leaving 10 bases unmatched. The CDR3 DNA is TGTGCCACCAGTGATAGTAGGCGGGGGGGCCGTCACACCGGGGAGCTGTTTTTT. Encoded protein: CATSDSRRGGRHTGELFF.

This clone has more than one count but fewer than ten. This chain uses TRBV15 with TRBJ2-3; no definite D call. This CDR3 region has 15 residues. Germline V lookup: CDR1 LNHNV, CDR2 YYDKDF (reference sequence). Trimming removed 0 bases from V and 2 bases from J, with 9 bases in between. The CDR3 nucleotides are TGTGCCACCAGCAGAGATCGTTCAGTCACAGATACGCAGTATTTT. Translated: CATSRDRSVTDTQYF.

The chain combines TRBV30 with TRBJ2-5; a weak D match, TRBD1 (5 bases). Germline lookup yields CDR1 GTSNPN and CDR2 SVGIG (reference sequence). CDR3 length: 14 residues. The V gene lost 2 bases and the J gene lost 4 bases, with 14 bases spanning the gap. Written as DNA, the CDR3 is TGTGCCTGGAGTTTTGGGGTCCAGGGAGAGACCCAGTACTTC. It specifies CAWSFGVQGETQYF. The variable domain in full, completed from reference TRBV30 and TRBJ2-5, reads SQTIHQWPATLVQPVGSPLSLECTVEGTSNPNLYWYRQAAGRGLQLLFYSVGIGQISSEVPQNLSASRPQDRQFILSSKKLLLSDSGFYLCAWSFGVQGETQYFGPGTRLLVL.

The rearrangement links TRBV7-3 to TRBJ2-1; 13 nucleotides line up with TRBD2. The CDR3 covers 15 residues. The V and J ends lost 4 bases and 9 bases, in that order; junction bases with no gene match: 6. Germline V gene data show CDR1 as SGHTA and CDR2 as FQGTGA. CDR3 in DNA: TGTGCCAGCAGCTCGCTGGGACTAGCGGGATCTGAGCAGTTCTTC. This gives the protein CASSSLGLAGSEQFF.

The chain combines TRBV5-4 with TRBJ2-5; TRBD2 matches at 9 bases. Germline lookup yields CDR1 SGHNT and CDR2 YYREEE (reference sequence). J gave up 3 bases and V 0 bases, and 6 bases lay outside the gene matches. This CDR3 spans 16 amino acids. CDR3 DNA: TGTGCCAGCAGCTTGGTTCTAGCGGGAAGAAAAGAGACCCAGTACTTC. Protein: CASSLVLAGRKETQYF.

This clone was detected ten times or more. This sequence joins TRBV5-1 and TRBJ2-1; tentatively, D is TRBD1 (6 bases). The CDR3 runs to 13 residues. Germline CDR1 reads SGHRS; CDR2 reads YFSETQ. V shed 0 bases and J shed 5 bases, with 6 bases lying between them. The chain's CDR3 is CASSLGDNNEQFF. Written as DNA, the CDR3 is TGCGCCAGCAGCTTGGGGGACAACAATGAGCAGTTCTTC.

The genes are TRBV4-1 and TRBJ1-4, with D perhaps TRBD1 (6 bases). The CDR3 has 15 amino acids. Trimming pared 4 bases from V and 5 bases from J, leaving 14 bases between. CDR1 and CDR2 from the germline V gene are MGHRA and YSYEKL. The CDR3: CASSLRGGRNEKLFF. Here the CDR3 DNA reads TGCGCCAGCAGCCTAAGGGGGGGTAGAAATGAAAAACTGTTTTTT.

The V gene is TRBV7-2, the J gene TRBJ2-2; TRBD2 agrees at 10 bases. This CDR3 region has 13 residues. Germline values: CDR1 SGHTA, CDR2 FQGNSA. The trim removed 5 bases at V and 15 bases at J, leaving 9 bases unmatched. CDR3 bases: TGTGCCAGCAGCAGCTCCCAAGCGGGAGGGTTGTTTTTT. Translated: CASSSSQAGGLFF.

The V gene is TRBV7-2, the J gene TRBJ2-7, with 9 positions matching TRBD2. Losses at the gene ends were 1 base for V and 3 bases for J; bases not matched to a gene: 7. This CDR3 spans 16 amino acids. CDR1 and CDR2 (germline): SGHTA, FQGNSA. The CDR3 here is CASSLGASGRIYEQYF. CDR3 nucleotides: TGTGCCAGCAGCTTAGGAGCGAGCGGGAGGATCTACGAGCAGTACTTC.

This chain uses TRBV7-2 with TRBJ2-7, with TRBD2 matching over 8 bases. CDR1 SGHTA and CDR2 FQGNSA come from the germline V gene. This CDR3 is built from 15 residues. The V segment lost 1 base and the J segment 7 bases; nucleotides outside the gene matches: 9. CDR3 nucleotides: TGTGCCAGCAGCTTAGTGACCGGGGGGGCGGGAGAGCAGTACTTC. As protein: CASSLVTGGAGEQYF.

CDR3 sequence reads: CASSLGTGGNEQFF. CDR3 nucleotides: TGTGCCAGCAGCTTAGGGACTGGGGGCAATGAGCAGTTCTTC. The chain recombines TRBV7-3 with TRBJ2-1, with D perhaps TRBD2 (6 bases). This CDR3 has 14 residues. Germline CDR1 is SGHTA and CDR2 is FQGTGA. V was trimmed by 2 bases and J by 6 bases, leaving 11 bases between them. Full variable domain (outside the CDR3, taken from reference TRBV7-3 and TRBJ2-1): GAGVSQTPSNKVTEKGKYVELRCDPISGHTALYWYRQSLGQGPEFLIYFQGTGAADDSGLPNDRFFAVRPEGSVSTLKIQRTERGDSAVYLCASSLGTGGNEQFFGPGTRLTVL.

J is TRBJ1-5 and V is TRBV4-1; D possibly corresponds to TRBD1 (5 bases). CDR1 MGHRA and CDR2 YSYEKL come from the germline V gene. This CDR3 contains 14 residues. Trimming removed 0 bases at V and 5 bases at J, with 8 bases between. CDR3 sequence: CASSQDRADQPQHF. The CDR3 DNA sequence: TGCGCCAGCAGCCAAGACAGGGCGGATCAGCCCCAGCATTTT.

The J gene is TRBJ2-1, the V gene TRBV11-2; 8 bases line up with TRBD1. The CDR3 has 15 residues. Germline lookup yields CDR1 SGHAT and CDR2 FQNNGV. The trim removed 4 bases at V and 6 bases at J, leaving 8 bases unmatched. The CDR3 DNA sequence: TGTGCCAGCAGCTCCGGACAGGGAAGGGTCAATGAGCAGTTCTTC. As protein: CASSSGQGRVNEQFF.

This clone is a singleton in its sample. This chain connects TRBV23-1 to TRBJ2-3; TRBD1 matches 8 bases. TRBV23-1 is annotated as an ORF whose role is uncertain. The junction had 14 bases not matched to a gene; V was cut back by 3 bases and J by 3 bases. The CDR3 contains 18 residues. CDR3 bases: TGCGCCAGCAGTCACCCGCCCCAGGGGGCCCCATCGACAGATACGCAGTATTTT. Translated, it gives CASSHPPQGAPSTDTQYF.